This TCR beta chain was identified in a study of beta chain features in type 1 diabetes. Looking at the study overall: In age, gender and cell yields, patients were similar to healthy donors. Across the samples, approximately 98,000,000 sorted cells were examined in total.

General study results and limits: Junctions at VDJ sites from type 1 diabetes patients had fewer insertions and more deletions.

Since all of the isolated RNA was reverse transcribed, expressed TCRB transcripts were what got sequenced. Samples of naive, central memory and regulatory T cells yielded a mean of around 3.5 million reads. Generated by immunoSEQ multiplex PCR, the TCRdb table keeps only in-frame clones and is missing some. The sample records 150,000 or so clones, roughly 9.7% being singletons. Germline lookup yields CDR1 MDHEN and CDR2 SYDVKM. J lost 5 bases, V lost 8 bases, and 6 bases had no gene match. The CDR3 is 12 residues long. For this clone: Its antigen remains unknown.

The chain recombines TRBV28 with TRBJ2-7; 7 bases map to TRBD2. The source material was central memory CD4+ T cells from blood. This clonotype originated in a woman in her forties in good health. The CDR3 is CASGPGGNEQYF. The CDR3 DNA reads TGTGCCAGCGGCCCGGGGGGAAACGAGCAGTACTTC.